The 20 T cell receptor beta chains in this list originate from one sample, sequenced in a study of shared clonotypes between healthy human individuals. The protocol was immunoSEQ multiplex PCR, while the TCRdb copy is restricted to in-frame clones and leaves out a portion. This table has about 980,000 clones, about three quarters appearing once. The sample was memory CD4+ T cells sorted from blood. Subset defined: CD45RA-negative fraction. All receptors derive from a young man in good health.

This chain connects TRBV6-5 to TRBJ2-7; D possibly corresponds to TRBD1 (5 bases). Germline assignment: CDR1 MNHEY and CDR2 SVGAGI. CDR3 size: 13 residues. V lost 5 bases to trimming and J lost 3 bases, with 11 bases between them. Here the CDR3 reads CASSRQRDYEQYF. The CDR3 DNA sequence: TGTGCCAGCAGTAGACAGAGAGACTACGAGCAGTACTTC.

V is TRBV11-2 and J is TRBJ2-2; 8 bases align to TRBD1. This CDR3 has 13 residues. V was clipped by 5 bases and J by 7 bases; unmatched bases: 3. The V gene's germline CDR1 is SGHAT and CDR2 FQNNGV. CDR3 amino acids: CASSKTGVGELFF. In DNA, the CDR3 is TGTGCCAGCAGCAAGACAGGGGTCGGGGAGCTGTTTTTT. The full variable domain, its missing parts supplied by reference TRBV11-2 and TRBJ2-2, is EAGVAQSPRYKIIEKRQSVAFWCNPISGHATLYWYQQILGQGPKLLIQFQNNGVVDDSQLPKDRFSAERLKGVDSTLKIQPAKLEDSAVYLCASSKTGVGELFFGEGSRLTVL.

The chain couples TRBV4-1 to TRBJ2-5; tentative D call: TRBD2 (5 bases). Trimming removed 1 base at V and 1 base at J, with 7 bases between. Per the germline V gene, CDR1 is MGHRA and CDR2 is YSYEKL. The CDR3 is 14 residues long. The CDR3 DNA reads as TGCGCCAGCAGCCAAGCGGGGATCCAAGAGACCCAGTACTTC. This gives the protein CASSQAGIQETQYF.

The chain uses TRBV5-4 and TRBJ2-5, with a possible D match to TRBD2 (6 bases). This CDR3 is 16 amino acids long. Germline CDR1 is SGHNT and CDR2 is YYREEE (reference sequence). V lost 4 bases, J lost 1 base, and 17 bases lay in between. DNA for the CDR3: TGTGCCAGCAGCCCGGGACTCCAAATTGCCCAAGAGACCCAGTACTTC. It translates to CASSPGLQIAQETQYF.

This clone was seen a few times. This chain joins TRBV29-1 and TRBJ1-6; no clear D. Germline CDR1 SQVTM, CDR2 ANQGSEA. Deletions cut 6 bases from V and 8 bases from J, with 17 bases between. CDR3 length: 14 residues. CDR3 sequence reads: CSVREGSTDSPLHF. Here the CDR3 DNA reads TGCAGCGTCCGTGAGGGCTCTACGGATTCACCCCTCCACTTT.

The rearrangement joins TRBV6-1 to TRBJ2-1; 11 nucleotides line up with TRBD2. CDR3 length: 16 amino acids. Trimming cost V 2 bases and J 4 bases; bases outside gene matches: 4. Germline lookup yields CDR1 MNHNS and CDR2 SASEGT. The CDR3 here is CASSELGTSGYNEQFF. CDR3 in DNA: TGTGCCAGCAGTGAACTCGGGACTAGCGGTTACAATGAGCAGTTCTTC.

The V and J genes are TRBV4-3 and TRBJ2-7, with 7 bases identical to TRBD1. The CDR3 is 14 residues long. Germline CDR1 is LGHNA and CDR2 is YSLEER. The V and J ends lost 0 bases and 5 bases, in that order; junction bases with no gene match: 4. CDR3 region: CASSQERGHNEQYF. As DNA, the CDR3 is TGCGCCAGCAGCCAAGAAAGGGGGCACAACGAGCAGTACTTC.

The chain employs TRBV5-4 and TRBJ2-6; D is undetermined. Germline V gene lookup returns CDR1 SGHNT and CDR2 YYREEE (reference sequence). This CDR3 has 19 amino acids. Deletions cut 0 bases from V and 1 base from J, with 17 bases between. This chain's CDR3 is CASSLEGRSLTSGANVLTF. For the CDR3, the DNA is TGTGCCAGCAGCTTGGAAGGCCGCAGTCTCACATCTGGGGCCAACGTCCTGACTTTC.

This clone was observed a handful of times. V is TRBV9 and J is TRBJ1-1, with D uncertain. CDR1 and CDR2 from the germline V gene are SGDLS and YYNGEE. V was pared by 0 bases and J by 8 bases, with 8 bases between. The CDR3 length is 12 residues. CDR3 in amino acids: CASSVDGVEAFF. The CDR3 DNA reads TGTGCCAGCAGCGTAGATGGGGTAGAAGCTTTCTTT.

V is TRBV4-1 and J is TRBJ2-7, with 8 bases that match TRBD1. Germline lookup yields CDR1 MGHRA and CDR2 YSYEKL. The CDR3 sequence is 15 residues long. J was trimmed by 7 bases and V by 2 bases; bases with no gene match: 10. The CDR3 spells CASSQPGQGRREQYF. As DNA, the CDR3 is TGCGCCAGCAGCCAACCTGGACAGGGAAGGAGGGAGCAGTACTTC.

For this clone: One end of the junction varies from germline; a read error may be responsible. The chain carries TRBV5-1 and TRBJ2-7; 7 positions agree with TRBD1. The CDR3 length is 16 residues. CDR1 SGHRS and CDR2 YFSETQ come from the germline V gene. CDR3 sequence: CASSPSRDSSTYEQCF. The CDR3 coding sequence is TGCGCCAGCAGCCCCAGCCGGGACAGCTCAACCTACGAGCAGTGCTTC.

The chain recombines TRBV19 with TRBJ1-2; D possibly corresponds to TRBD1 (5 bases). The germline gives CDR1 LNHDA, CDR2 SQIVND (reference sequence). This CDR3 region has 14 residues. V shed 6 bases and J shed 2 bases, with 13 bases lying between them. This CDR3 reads CASRAPGLNYGYTF. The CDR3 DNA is TGTGCCAGTAGGGCCCCGGGACTGAACTATGGCTACACCTTC.

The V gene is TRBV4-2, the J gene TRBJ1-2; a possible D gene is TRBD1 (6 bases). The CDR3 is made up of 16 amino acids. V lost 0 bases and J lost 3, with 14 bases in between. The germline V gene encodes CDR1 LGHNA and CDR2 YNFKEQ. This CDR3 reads CASSQDRARGHYGYTF. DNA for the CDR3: TGTGCCAGCAGCCAAGATCGGGCCAGGGGCCACTATGGCTACACCTTC.

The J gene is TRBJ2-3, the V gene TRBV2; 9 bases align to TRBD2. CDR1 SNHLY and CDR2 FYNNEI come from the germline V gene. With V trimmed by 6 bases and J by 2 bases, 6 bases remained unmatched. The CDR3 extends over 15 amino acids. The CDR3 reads CASRGTSRHTDTQYF. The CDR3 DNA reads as TGTGCCAGCAGGGGGACTAGCAGACACACAGATACGCAGTATTTT.

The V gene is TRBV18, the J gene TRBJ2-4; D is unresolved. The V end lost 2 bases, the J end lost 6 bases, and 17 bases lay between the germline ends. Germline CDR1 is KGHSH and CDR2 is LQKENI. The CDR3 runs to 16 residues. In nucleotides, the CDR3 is TGTGCCAGCTCACCAGGAACCTCCCGAGTCGGAAACATTCAGTACTTC. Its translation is CASSPGTSRVGNIQYF.

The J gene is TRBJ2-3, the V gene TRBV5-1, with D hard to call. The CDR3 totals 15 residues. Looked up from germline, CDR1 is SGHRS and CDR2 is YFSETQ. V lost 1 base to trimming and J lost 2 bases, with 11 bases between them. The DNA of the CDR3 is TGCGCCAGCAGCTTGTCGGCCCACCCCACAGATACGCAGTATTTT. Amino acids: CASSLSAHPTDTQYF.

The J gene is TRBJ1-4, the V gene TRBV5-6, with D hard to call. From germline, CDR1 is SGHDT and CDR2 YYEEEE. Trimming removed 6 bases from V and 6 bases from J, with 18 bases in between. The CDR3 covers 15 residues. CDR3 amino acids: CASTTNREADEKLFF. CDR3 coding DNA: TGTGCCAGCACCACAAACCGGGAAGCTGATGAAAAACTGTTTTTT. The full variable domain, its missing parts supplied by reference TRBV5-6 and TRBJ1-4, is DAGVTQSPTHLIKTRGQQVTLRCSPKSGHDTVSWYQQALGQGPQFIFQYYEEEERQRGNFPDRFSGHQFPNYSSELNVNALLLGDSALYLCASTTNREADEKLFFGSGTQLSVL.

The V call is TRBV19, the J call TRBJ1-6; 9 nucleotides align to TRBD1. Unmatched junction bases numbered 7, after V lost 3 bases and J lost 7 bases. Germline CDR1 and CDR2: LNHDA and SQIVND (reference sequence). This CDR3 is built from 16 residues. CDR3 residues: CASSILTGGRNSPLHF. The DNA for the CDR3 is TGTGCCAGTAGTATTCTAACAGGGGGCAGGAATTCACCCCTCCACTTT.

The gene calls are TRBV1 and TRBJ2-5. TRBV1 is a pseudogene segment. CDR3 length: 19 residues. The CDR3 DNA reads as TGCACCAGCAGCCATGGATCCCATTTGGGCGGTGCACGGTTTATGACCCAGTACTTC. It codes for CTSSHGSHLGGARFMTQYF.

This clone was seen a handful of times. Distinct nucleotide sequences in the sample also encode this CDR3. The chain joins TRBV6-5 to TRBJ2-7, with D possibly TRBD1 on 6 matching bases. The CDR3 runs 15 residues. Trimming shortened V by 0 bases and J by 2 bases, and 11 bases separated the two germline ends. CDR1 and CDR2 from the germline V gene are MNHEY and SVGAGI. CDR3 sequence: CASSYSGQTPYEQYF. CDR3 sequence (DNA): TGTGCCAGCAGTTACTCCGGACAGACTCCCTACGAGCAGTACTTC.